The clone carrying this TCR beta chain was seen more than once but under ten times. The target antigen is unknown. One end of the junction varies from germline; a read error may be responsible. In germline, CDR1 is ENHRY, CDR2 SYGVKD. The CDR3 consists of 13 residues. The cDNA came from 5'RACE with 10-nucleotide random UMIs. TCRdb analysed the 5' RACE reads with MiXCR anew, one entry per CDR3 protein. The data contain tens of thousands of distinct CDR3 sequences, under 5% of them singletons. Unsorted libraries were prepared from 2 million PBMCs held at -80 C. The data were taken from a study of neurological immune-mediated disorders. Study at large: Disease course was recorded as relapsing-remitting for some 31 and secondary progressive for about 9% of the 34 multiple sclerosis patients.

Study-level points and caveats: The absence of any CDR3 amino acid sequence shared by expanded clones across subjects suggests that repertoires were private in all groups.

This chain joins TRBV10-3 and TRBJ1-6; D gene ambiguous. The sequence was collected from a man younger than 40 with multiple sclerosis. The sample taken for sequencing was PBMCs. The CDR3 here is CAIRTQINSPLNF. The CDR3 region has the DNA TGTGCCATCAGGACCCAGATTAATTCACCCCTCAACTTT.